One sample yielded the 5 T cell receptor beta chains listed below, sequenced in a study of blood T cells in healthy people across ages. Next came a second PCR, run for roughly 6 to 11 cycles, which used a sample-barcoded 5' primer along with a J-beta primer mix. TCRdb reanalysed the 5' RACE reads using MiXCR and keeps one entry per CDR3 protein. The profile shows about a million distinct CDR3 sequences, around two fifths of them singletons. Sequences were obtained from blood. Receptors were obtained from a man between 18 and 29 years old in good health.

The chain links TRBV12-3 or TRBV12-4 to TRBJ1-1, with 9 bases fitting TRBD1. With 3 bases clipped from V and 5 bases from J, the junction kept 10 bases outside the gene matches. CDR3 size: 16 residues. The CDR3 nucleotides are TGTGCCAGCAGTTTCTCCGGGACAGGGATAGGGACTGAAGCTTTCTTT. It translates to CASSFSGTGIGTEAFF.

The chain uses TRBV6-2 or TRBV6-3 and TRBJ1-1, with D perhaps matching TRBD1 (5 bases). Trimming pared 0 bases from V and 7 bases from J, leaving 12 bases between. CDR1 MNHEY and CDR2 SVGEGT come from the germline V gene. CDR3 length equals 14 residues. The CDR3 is CASSYSLGVDEAFF. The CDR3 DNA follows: TGTGCCAGCAGTTACTCTTTGGGGGTGGATGAAGCTTTCTTT.

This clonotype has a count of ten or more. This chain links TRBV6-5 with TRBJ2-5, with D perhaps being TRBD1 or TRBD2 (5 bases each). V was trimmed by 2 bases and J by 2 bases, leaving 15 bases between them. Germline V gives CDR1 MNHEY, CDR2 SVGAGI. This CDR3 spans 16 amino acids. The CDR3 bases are TGTGCCAGCAGTTACGATTTCCGAGGGGATCAAGAGACCCAGTACTTC. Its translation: CASSYDFRGDQETQYF.

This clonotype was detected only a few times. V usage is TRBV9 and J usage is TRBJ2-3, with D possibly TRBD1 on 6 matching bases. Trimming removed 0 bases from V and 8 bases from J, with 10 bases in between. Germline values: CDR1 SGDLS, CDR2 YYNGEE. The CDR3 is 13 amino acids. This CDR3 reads CASSVGGGRTQYF. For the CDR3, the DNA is TGTGCCAGCAGCGTAGGTGGGGGCCGTACGCAGTATTTT.

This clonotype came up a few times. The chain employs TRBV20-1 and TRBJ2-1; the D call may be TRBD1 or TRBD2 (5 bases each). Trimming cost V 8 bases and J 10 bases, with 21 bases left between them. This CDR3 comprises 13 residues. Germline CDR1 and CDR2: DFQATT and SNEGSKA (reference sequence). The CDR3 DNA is TGCAGTTCTAAAAAGGGACCAACCGGAGAGCAGTTCTTC. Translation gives CSSKKGPTGEQFF.